Sequencing of this TCR beta chain was carried out in a study of blood T cell repertoires in COVID-19. Turning to the study itself: Researchers got acute and convalescent COVID-19 samples from the United States, Italy and Spain. Nucleic acid was either cDNA or gDNA, and it came from T cells, B-cell-depleted T cells, or PBMCs.

Per the authors' pipeline: By means of reference gene primer amplification, nucleated cell counts were estimated. Assay: immunoSEQ multiplex PCR; the TCRdb copy retains only in-frame clones and omits some. The V and J calls and clone size are taken from that table; D and trimming were inferred from the DNA. The repertoire holds 250,000 to 300,000 clones, 75% to 90% seen once, with 2% to 2.5% in the top ten. The ends were cut back, 8 bases at V and 8 bases at J, with 18 bases in the middle. Germline V gene lookup returns CDR1 MGHDK and CDR2 SYGVNS. The CDR3 has 13 amino acids. The chain is built from TRBV25-1 and TRBJ1-2; D is uncertain. Sequencing used peripheral blood. This sequence originates from a man aged 45 to 65 with acute or convalescent COVID-19. The CDR3 nucleotides read TGTGCCAGCGGTTCGGAGGTGGGAAACGGCTACACCTTC. Translation: CASGSEVGNGYTF.